This T cell receptor beta chain was documented in a study of CD8 T cells in ankylosing spondylitis. This clonotype was counted a few times. The target antigen is unknown. Generation of TCR beta libraries employed quantitative 5'-RACE incorporating molecular barcodes. One entry per CDR3 protein results from TCRdb running MiXCR on the 5' RACE reads. Of under 450,000 distinct CDR3 sequences listed, roughly 22% are singletons. The study's findings and limits: Matched synovial fluid from ankylosing spondylitis patients was reported to be enriched for disease-linked clones. Apparently characteristic of ankylosing spondylitis blood was a TCR beta motif (eight highly homologous variants). Some motif variants had been reported before (in reactive arthritis synovial fluid and blood).

The sample comprised blood, either unsorted or a sorted T cell fraction (not recorded which). This TCR came from a male donor with ankylosing spondylitis or in good health (not recorded which).

The CDR3 coding sequence is TGCAGCGTGGGGACGGCCGATAATGAAAAACTGTTTTTT. It codes for CSVGTADNEKLFF. The J gene is TRBJ1-4, the V gene TRBV29-1, with D maybe TRBD1 (5 bases). Trimming took 6 bases from V and 4 from J, leaving 12 bases between them. CDR1 is SQVTM, CDR2 ANQGSEA, per germline. CDR3 size: 13 residues.